The 14 T cell receptor beta chains below come from one sample, sequenced in a study of CD8 T cells in ankylosing spondylitis. Study outcomes and limitations: Typical of ankylosing spondylitis blood, it appeared, was a TCR beta motif of roughly eight highly homologous variants.

These receptors' targets are unknown. TCRdb re-analysed the 5' RACE reads in MiXCR, keeping a single row per CDR3 protein. Seen here are approximately 300,000 distinct CDR3 sequences, 6.5% to 10% observed once, and the top ten hold roughly 15%. Sequencing was performed on blood, either unsorted or a sorted T cell fraction (not recorded which). The receptors stem from a male donor with ankylosing spondylitis.

This clonotype showed up many times. DNA of the CDR3: TGTGCCAGCAGTGATGCGGGTGAAAAACTGTTTTTT. It translates to CASSDAGEKLFF. The V call is TRBV12-3 or TRBV12-4, the J call TRBJ1-4, with no clear D. The CDR3 runs 12 residues. The ends were cut back, 5 bases at V and 7 bases at J, with 8 bases in the middle.

As regards this clonotype: Since a much larger clone is just one base distant, this may be a read error. The CDR3 sequence: CASSQPSGGLYEQCF. CDR3 bases: TGTGCCAGCAGCCAGCCTAGCGGGGGTTTGTACGAGCAGTGCTTC. The chain is built from TRBV14 and TRBJ2-7; 10 bases match TRBD2. Looked up from germline, CDR1 is SGHDN and CDR2 is FVKESK. The CDR3 consists of 15 residues.

There are a few counts of this clonotype. V is TRBV5-6 and J is TRBJ2-7; D unclear. V gave up 0 bases and J gave up 3 bases, with 7 bases separating them. This CDR3 is 13 amino acids long. CDR1 and CDR2 (germline): SGHDT, YYEEEE. CDR3 DNA: TGTGCCAGCAGCTTGGTTGTCAGCTACGAGCAGTACTTC. It specifies CASSLVVSYEQYF.

This rearrangement joins TRBV12-5 to TRBJ1-2, with D unresolved. The CDR3 loop spans 15 amino acids. From germline, CDR1 is LGHNT and CDR2 FRNRAP. The V and J ends lost 1 base and 3 bases respectively, with 12 bases between them. CDR3 bases: TGTGCTAGTGGTTTGGCCCCACCTGGGGACTATGGCTACACCTTC. Protein: CASGLAPPGDYGYTF.

There are many counts of this clonotype. This chain connects TRBV29-1 to TRBJ1-4; 7 nucleotides line up with TRBD1. The CDR3 consists of 13 residues. V gave up 8 bases and J gave up 5 bases; unmatched junction bases: 8. The germline V gene has CDR1 SQVTM and CDR2 ANQGSEA. The CDR3 spells CSTLDRTNEKLFF. CDR3 DNA: TGCAGCACACTGGACAGGACAAATGAAAAACTGTTTTTT.

This clonotype was recorded at least ten times. This chain links TRBV28 with TRBJ2-3; D may be TRBD1 or TRBD2 (6 bases each). Germline-derived CDR1 and CDR2 are MDHEN and SYDVKM. This CDR3 region has 14 residues. V lost 5 bases to trimming and J lost 4 bases, with 13 bases between them. This CDR3 is CASSMVGGPDTQYF. CDR3 in DNA: TGTGCCAGCAGTATGGTGGGGGGCCCAGATACGCAGTATTTT. Full variable domain (remainder filled in from reference TRBV28 and TRBJ2-3): DVKVTQSSRYLVKRTGEKVFLECVQDMDHENMFWYRQDPGLGLRLIYFSYDVKMKEKGDIPEGYSVSREKKERFSLILESASTNQTSMYLCASSMVGGPDTQYFGPGTRLTVL.

The chain couples TRBV5-1 to TRBJ1-3; a weak D match, TRBD1 (6 bases). V lost 3 bases, J lost 10 bases, and 17 bases lay in between. The germline CDR1 and CDR2 sequences are SGHRS and YFSETQ. The CDR3 totals 14 residues. CDR3 protein: CASSSSQGSETIYF. CDR3 in DNA: TGCGCCAGCAGCTCAAGCCAGGGGAGTGAGACCATATATTTT.

The genes are TRBV6-1 and TRBJ2-3, with D possibly matching TRBD2 (5 bases). The germline V and J ends were trimmed by 10 bases and 0 bases, with 11 bases remaining between them. Germline-derived CDR1 and CDR2 are MNHNS and SASEGT. This CDR3 has 13 residues. DNA for the CDR3: TGTGCCACTCCAGCGGTGAGCACAGATACGCAGTATTTT. Its translation is CATPAVSTDTQYF.

V usage is TRBV12-3 or TRBV12-4 and J usage is TRBJ2-2; 10 positions match TRBD2. V lost 6 bases to trimming and J lost 5 bases; unmatched junction nucleotides: 3. The CDR3 consists of 14 residues. Written as DNA, the CDR3 is TGTGCCAGCAGGGTAGCGGGAGGTACCGGGGAGCTGTTTTTT. Translation: CASRVAGGTGELFF.

There are a few counts of this clonotype. J is TRBJ2-2 and V is TRBV3-1; D perhaps matches TRBD1 (6 bases). The length of the CDR3 is 14 residues. From germline, CDR1 is LGHDT and CDR2 YNNKEL (reference sequence). V was pared by 4 bases and J by 5 bases, with 11 bases between. This CDR3 reads CASSLWDITGELFF. CDR3 coding DNA: TGTGCCAGCAGCCTTTGGGACATAACCGGGGAGCTGTTTTTT.

This chain links TRBV18 with TRBJ2-7, with D possibly being TRBD2 (5 bases). Trimming took 6 bases from V and 2 from J, leaving 17 bases between them. This CDR3 has 15 residues. CDR1 is KGHSH and CDR2 is LQKENI in the germline V gene. The CDR3 coding sequence is TGTGCCAGCTCCCCTCCCGGGGAACGAACCTACGAGCAGTACTTC. Translating it yields CASSPPGERTYEQYF.

A few counts support this clonotype. This sequence joins TRBV11-2 and TRBJ2-7, with 9 bases aligning to TRBD1. The length of the CDR3 is 15 residues. V gave up 5 bases and J gave up 7 bases; unmatched junction bases: 12. Germline V gives CDR1 SGHAT, CDR2 FQNNGV. CDR3 bases: TGTGCCAGCAGCCACCGGGACAGGGCCGAGGAAGAGCAGTACTTC. It yields the protein CASSHRDRAEEEQYF.

This chain connects TRBV12-3 or TRBV12-4 to TRBJ1-5; D is undetermined. The CDR3 is 11 amino acids. Between the trimmed V and J ends, which lost 4 bases and 5 bases, there was a span of 3 bases. In nucleotides, the CDR3 is TGTGCCAGCAGTTCACATCAGCCCCAGCATTTT. As protein: CASSSHQPQHF.

This clonotype appeared many times. V usage is TRBV29-1 and J usage is TRBJ2-3; TRBD2 matches 8 bases. The CDR3 consists of 14 residues. In germline, CDR1 is SQVTM, CDR2 ANQGSEA. V shed 4 bases and J 3 bases; nucleotides not matched to a gene: 6. The CDR3 nucleotides are TGCAGCGTTGTCGTAGCGGGACTTACAGATACGCAGTATTTT. Its protein is CSVVVAGLTDTQYF.